This passage covers 4 T cell receptor beta chains from one sample sequenced in a study of shared clonotypes between healthy human individuals. Sequencing was performed with immunoSEQ multiplex PCR; in TCRdb, only in-frame clones are kept and a portion is missing. The sample has some 500,000 clones, about 96% seen once. The sample taken for sequencing was naive CD4+ T cells sorted from blood. Specified subset: CD45RA+ positively selected. These receptors originate from a woman aged 25-40 years in good health.

The chain is built from TRBV7-6 and TRBJ2-5; D gene unclear. Germline assignment: CDR1 SGHVS and CDR2 FNYEAQ. V lost 5 bases to trimming and J lost 5 bases, with 9 bases between them. CDR3 size: 12 residues. This chain's CDR3 is CASSEMGETQYF. CDR3 DNA: TGTGCCAGCAGCGAAATGGGGGAGACCCAGTACTTC.

The table lists this clone with a count of one. V gene TRBV6-1 combines with J gene TRBJ2-5; no clear D. Germline assignment: CDR1 MNHNS and CDR2 SASEGT. This CDR3 has 17 residues. Trimming removed 2 bases from V and 5 bases from J, with 21 bases in between. DNA of the CDR3: TGTGCCAGCAGTGAACCGCGGATGACAAGAGTGAGCGAGACCCAGTACTTC. It yields the protein CASSEPRMTRVSETQYF.

The gene calls are TRBV2 and TRBJ1-4; possible D gene TRBD1, 6 bases. CDR1 and CDR2 from the germline V gene are SNHLY and FYNNEI. CDR3 length: 15 residues. V lost 0 bases and J 11 bases, leaving 16 bases between the germline ends. CDR3 protein: CASSEAITGLGKLFF. The DNA of the CDR3 is TGTGCCAGCAGTGAAGCGATAACAGGGCTTGGGAAACTGTTTTTT. The whole variable domain, filled in from reference TRBV2 and TRBJ1-4, reads EPEVTQTPSHQVTQMGQEVILRCVPISNHLYFYWYRQILGQKVEFLVSFYNNEISEKSEIFDDQFSVERPDGSNFTLKIRSTKLEDSAMYFCASSEAITGLGKLFFGSGTQLSVL.

This chain links TRBV4-1 with TRBJ2-7, with 10 nucleotides matching TRBD1. Germline V gene data show CDR1 as MGHRA and CDR2 as YSYEKL. V lost 3 bases and J lost 6; bases outside the gene matches: 8. The CDR3 loop spans 15 amino acids. CDR3 nucleotides: TGCGCCAGCAGCCAGACCGGGACAGGGGTTCGCGAGCAGTACTTC. Amino acids: CASSQTGTGVREQYF.